A selection of T cell receptor beta chains follows, all from one sample in a study of CD8+ T cells in alopecia areata. Profiled with immunoSEQ multiplex PCR; TCRdb holds only in-frame clones, not every one. The data contain over 200,000 clones, 50% to 65% of them singletons. This specimen consisted of CD4+ T cells sorted from blood, obtained at week 0. The receptors shown here come from a human donor with alopecia areata. CDR3s include the opening cysteine and the closing phenylalanine or tryptophan.

V gene	J gene	CDR3 protein
TRBV30	TRBJ2-3	CAWTPNGGETQYF
TRBV6-5	TRBJ2-7	CASSSAGTGAYEQYF
TRBV4-1	TRBJ2-5	CASSHPQHRDRGDQETQYF
TRBV4-2	TRBJ1-1	CASSERVLVTGDTEAFF
TRBV2	TRBJ2-1	CASKVEVNEQFF
TRBV10-3	TRBJ2-7	CAIRRPSSGRAVDEQYF
TRBV29-1	TRBJ2-7	CSVVRTGPYEQYF
TRBV6-5	TRBJ1-2	CASSYGNRGLSYGYTF
TRBV10-3	TRBJ2-3	CAISLTGEGDTQYF
TRBV30	TRBJ1-3	CAWRVKGTSGNTIYF
TRBV6-1	TRBJ2-7	CASNLDYSSYEQYF
TRBV5-1	TRBJ2-4	CASSSATGENIQYF
TRBV19	TRBJ2-1	CASSISRFGNEQFF
TRBV6-5	TRBJ1-5	CASRAGLDGNQPQHF
TRBV30	TRBJ2-1	CAYAMRGLRRNEQFF
TRBV4-1	TRBJ2-3	CASSHPASDTQYF